What follows are 21 T cell receptor beta chains derived from one specimen sequenced in a study of cytomegalovirus exposure and HLA in healthy donors. It was with 60 Vbeta and 13 Jbeta primers that the PCR ran. Here immunoSEQ multiplex PCR was the method, and the copy in TCRdb shows in-frame clones only, minus some. The table records approximately 140,000 clones, about three quarters of them present only once. Specimen: PBMCs. All receptors come from a human donor in good health.

The chain has TRBV29-1 and TRBJ2-1; possibly TRBD2 for D (5 bases). The V end was cut by 4 bases, the J end by 12 bases, with 16 bases between. This CDR3 is built from 12 residues. Germline CDR1 and CDR2: SQVTM and ANQGSEA. The CDR3 nucleotides are TGCAGCGTTGCATGGAGGCTCGTTTCGCAGTTCTTC. This gives the protein CSVAWRLVSQFF.

This clone was counted once. V gene TRBV7-9 combines with J gene TRBJ2-3; TRBD2 matches 7 bases. CDR3 length: 14 amino acids. V gave up 0 bases and J gave up 3 bases; unmatched junction bases: 0. The germline V gene encodes CDR1 SEHNR and CDR2 FQNEAQ (reference sequence). The CDR3 is CASSLASGTDTQYF. CDR3 in DNA: TGTGCCAGCAGCTTAGCTAGCGGGACAGATACGCAGTATTTT.

J is TRBJ1-5 and V is TRBV2; possible D gene TRBD1, 6 bases. Germline CDR1 and CDR2: SNHLY and FYNNEI. V lost 4 bases to trimming and J lost 2 bases, with 9 bases between them. The CDR3 runs 14 residues. CDR3 sequence (DNA): TGTGCCAGCAGTGTTCGGACAGGCAATCAGCCCCAGCATTTT. Translating it yields CASSVRTGNQPQHF.

This clone was observed a handful of times. The chain joins TRBV27 to TRBJ1-3; D not resolved. V lost 5 bases, J lost 3 bases, and 11 bases lay in between. CDR3 length equals 14 residues. Germline CDR1 MNHEY, CDR2 SMNVEV (reference sequence). CDR3: CASSGGRHGNTIYF. In DNA form, the CDR3 reads TGTGCCAGCAGTGGAGGGCGCCATGGAAACACCATATATTTT.

This sequence joins TRBV9 and TRBJ2-1; 7 positions match TRBD2. The CDR3 totals 15 residues. Losses at the gene ends were 1 base for V and 6 bases for J; bases not matched to a gene: 7. In germline, CDR1 is SGDLS, CDR2 YYNGEE. CDR3 DNA sequence: TGTGCCAGCAGCGTAACGGGAGGAAAGTTCAATGAGCAGTTCTTC. This translates into CASSVTGGKFNEQFF.

About this clone: A junction boundary mismatches the germline segment, possibly from a read error. The chain uses TRBV30 and TRBJ1-4; 7 nucleotides line up with TRBD1. The germline V gene has CDR1 GTSNPN and CDR2 SVGIG (reference sequence). This CDR3 comprises 13 residues. This CDR3 reads CAWKGQTNEKLFF. The CDR3 DNA reads TGTGCATGGAAGGGACAGACTAATGAAAAACTGTTTTTT. The complete variable domain, with remaining parts taken from reference TRBV30 and TRBJ1-4, reads SQTIHQWPATLVQPVGSPLSLECTVEGTSNPNLYWYRQAAGRGLQLLFYSVGIGQISSEVPQNLSASRPQDRQFILSSKKLLLSDSGFYLCAWKGQTNEKLFFGSGTQLSVL.

CDR3 loop: CASSQEGRGFGGYTF. CDR3 coding DNA: TGTGCCAGCAGCCAAGAGGGCAGGGGGTTCGGGGGCTACACCTTC. The rearrangement joins TRBV4-2 to TRBJ1-2; 7 nucleotides line up with TRBD1. Germline CDR1 and CDR2: LGHNA and YNFKEQ. V gave up 0 bases and J gave up 8 bases; unmatched junction bases: 9. CDR3 length equals 15 residues.

J is TRBJ1-4 and V is TRBV6-6; a possible D gene is TRBD1 (6 bases). Trimming took 3 bases from V and 4 from J, leaving 15 bases between them. Germline V gene lookup returns CDR1 MNHNY and CDR2 SVGAGI (reference sequence). CDR3 length: 16 residues. Here the CDR3 reads CASSYYVKGGNEKLFF. The CDR3 DNA is TGTGCCAGCAGTTATTATGTGAAAGGGGGTAATGAAAAACTGTTTTTT.

CDR3 nucleotide sequence: TGTGCCTGGAGTGTGGGGCAGGGGGGAGCTTTCTTT. It yields the protein CAWSVGQGGAFF. The chain uses TRBV30 and TRBJ1-1; 7 positions agree with TRBD1. The germline V gene encodes CDR1 GTSNPN and CDR2 SVGIG (reference sequence). Germline trimming cut 0 bases from V and 10 bases from J; bases unmatched to any gene: 5. This CDR3 has 12 residues.

The table lists this clone with a count of one. This chain connects TRBV4-2 to TRBJ2-3; possibly TRBD2 for D (5 bases). From germline, CDR1 is LGHNA and CDR2 YNFKEQ. Trimming took off 1 base at V and 5 bases at J, with 16 bases between the two ends. The CDR3 extends over 16 amino acids. In DNA form, the CDR3 reads TGTGCCAGCAGCCAAGGAATTAGCGCCTTGGGAGATACGCAGTATTTT. It codes for CASSQGISALGDTQYF.

This clone came up a few times. This sequence joins TRBV6-1 and TRBJ2-7; 10 bases line up with TRBD2. V trimming: 5 bases; J trimming: 2 bases; junction bases outside the gene matches: 6. The CDR3 has 15 amino acids. Germline loops: CDR1 MNHNS, CDR2 SASEGT. DNA for the CDR3: TGTGCCAGCAGTTCTGGAGCGGGAGGGCCCTACGAGCAGTACTTC. This encodes CASSSGAGGPYEQYF.

This chain joins TRBV19 and TRBJ2-7, with 10 bases that match TRBD1. Germline V lookup: CDR1 LNHDA, CDR2 SQIVND (reference sequence). Trimming took 5 bases from V and 5 from J; bases not matched to a gene: 9. The CDR3 has 15 amino acids. CDR3 coding DNA: TGTGCCAGTAGTTCTACCGGGACAGGGGCCGACGAGCAGTACTTC. Amino acids: CASSSTGTGADEQYF.

The J gene is TRBJ1-2, the V gene TRBV4-1; 7 positions agree with TRBD1. The CDR3 has 16 amino acids. With 3 bases clipped from V and 2 bases from J, the junction kept 9 bases outside the gene matches. Germline lookup yields CDR1 MGHRA and CDR2 YSYEKL. CDR3 amino acids: CASSHKPGQRNYGYTF. CDR3 DNA: TGCGCCAGCAGCCACAAACCGGGACAGAGAAACTATGGCTACACCTTC.

The J gene is TRBJ2-3, the V gene TRBV9; 9 nucleotides line up with TRBD2. The CDR3 is made up of 16 amino acids. V lost 1 base, J lost 4 bases, and 7 bases stayed unmatched. Germline V lookup: CDR1 SGDLS, CDR2 YYNGEE. CDR3 protein: CASSVRAGGNSDTQYF. The CDR3, as DNA: TGTGCCAGCAGCGTAAGGGCGGGGGGGAATTCAGATACGCAGTATTTT.

This clone was detected once. The chain links TRBV5-1 to TRBJ2-3; D might be TRBD1 (6 bases). V was cut by 4 bases and J by 2 bases, with 11 bases left in between. The length of the CDR3 is 14 residues. The germline V gene encodes CDR1 SGHRS and CDR2 YFSETQ. CDR3 nucleotides: TGCGCCAGCAGCGCAGGACAGTACACAGATACGCAGTATTTT. Amino acid sequence: CASSAGQYTDTQYF.

This clone was observed a single time. The chain links TRBV6-4 to TRBJ2-2; 10 bases align to TRBD2. V gave up 4 bases and J gave up 1 base; unmatched junction bases: 0. The CDR3 length is 15 residues. Germline assignment: CDR1 MRHNA and CDR2 SNTAGT. The CDR3 is CASSGTSGNTGELFF. CDR3 coding DNA: TGTGCCAGCAGTGGGACTAGCGGGAACACCGGGGAGCTGTTTTTT.

V gene TRBV27 combines with J gene TRBJ1-5, with D tentatively TRBD1 (6 bases). V lost 2 bases to trimming and J lost 7 bases, with 21 bases between them. The CDR3 has 17 amino acids. Germline V gene data show CDR1 as MNHEY and CDR2 as SMNVEV (reference sequence). CDR3 sequence: CASSLGGGAPGEQPQHF. CDR3 sequence (DNA): TGTGCCAGCAGTTTAGGCGGGGGGGCCCCCGGGGAGCAGCCCCAGCATTTT.

This chain links TRBV25-1 with TRBJ1-6; D is perhaps TRBD1 (6 bases). The CDR3 loop spans 15 amino acids. Germline CDR1 reads MGHDK; CDR2 reads SYGVNS. Trimming removed 0 bases at V and 11 bases at J, with 14 bases between. This chain's CDR3 is CASSEYGRGNPPLHF. CDR3 in DNA: TGTGCCAGCAGTGAATACGGGAGGGGGAACCCACCCCTCCACTTT.

This sequence joins TRBV7-9 and TRBJ2-6; D gene ambiguous. Between the trimmed V and J ends, which lost 2 bases and 1 base, there was a span of 18 bases. The CDR3 is 19 amino acids. Germline V CDR1 and CDR2: SEHNR, FQNEAQ (reference sequence). The CDR3 sequence is CASSLSGFMTPSGANVLTF. DNA for the CDR3: TGTGCCAGCAGCTTATCAGGCTTTATGACCCCATCTGGGGCCAACGTCCTGACTTTC.

This clone was found a few times. The chain has TRBV4-1 and TRBJ1-2; tentative D call: TRBD1 (6 bases). Trimming cost V 4 bases and J 2 bases, with 17 bases left between them. This CDR3 region has 16 residues. From germline, CDR1 is MGHRA and CDR2 YSYEKL. The CDR3, as DNA: TGCGCCAGCAGCCCCGGGTCACAGGGTTGGAACTATGGCTACACCTTC. Its translation: CASSPGSQGWNYGYTF.

The V and J genes are TRBV6-5 and TRBJ2-2; 8 bases fit TRBD2. From germline, CDR1 is MNHEY and CDR2 SVGAGI. Trimming removed 5 bases from V and 7 bases from J; junction bases left unmatched: 3. The CDR3 loop spans 13 amino acids. CDR3 in amino acids: CASSAGLVGELFF. The DNA for the CDR3 is TGTGCCAGCAGTGCGGGACTAGTCGGGGAGCTGTTTTTT.